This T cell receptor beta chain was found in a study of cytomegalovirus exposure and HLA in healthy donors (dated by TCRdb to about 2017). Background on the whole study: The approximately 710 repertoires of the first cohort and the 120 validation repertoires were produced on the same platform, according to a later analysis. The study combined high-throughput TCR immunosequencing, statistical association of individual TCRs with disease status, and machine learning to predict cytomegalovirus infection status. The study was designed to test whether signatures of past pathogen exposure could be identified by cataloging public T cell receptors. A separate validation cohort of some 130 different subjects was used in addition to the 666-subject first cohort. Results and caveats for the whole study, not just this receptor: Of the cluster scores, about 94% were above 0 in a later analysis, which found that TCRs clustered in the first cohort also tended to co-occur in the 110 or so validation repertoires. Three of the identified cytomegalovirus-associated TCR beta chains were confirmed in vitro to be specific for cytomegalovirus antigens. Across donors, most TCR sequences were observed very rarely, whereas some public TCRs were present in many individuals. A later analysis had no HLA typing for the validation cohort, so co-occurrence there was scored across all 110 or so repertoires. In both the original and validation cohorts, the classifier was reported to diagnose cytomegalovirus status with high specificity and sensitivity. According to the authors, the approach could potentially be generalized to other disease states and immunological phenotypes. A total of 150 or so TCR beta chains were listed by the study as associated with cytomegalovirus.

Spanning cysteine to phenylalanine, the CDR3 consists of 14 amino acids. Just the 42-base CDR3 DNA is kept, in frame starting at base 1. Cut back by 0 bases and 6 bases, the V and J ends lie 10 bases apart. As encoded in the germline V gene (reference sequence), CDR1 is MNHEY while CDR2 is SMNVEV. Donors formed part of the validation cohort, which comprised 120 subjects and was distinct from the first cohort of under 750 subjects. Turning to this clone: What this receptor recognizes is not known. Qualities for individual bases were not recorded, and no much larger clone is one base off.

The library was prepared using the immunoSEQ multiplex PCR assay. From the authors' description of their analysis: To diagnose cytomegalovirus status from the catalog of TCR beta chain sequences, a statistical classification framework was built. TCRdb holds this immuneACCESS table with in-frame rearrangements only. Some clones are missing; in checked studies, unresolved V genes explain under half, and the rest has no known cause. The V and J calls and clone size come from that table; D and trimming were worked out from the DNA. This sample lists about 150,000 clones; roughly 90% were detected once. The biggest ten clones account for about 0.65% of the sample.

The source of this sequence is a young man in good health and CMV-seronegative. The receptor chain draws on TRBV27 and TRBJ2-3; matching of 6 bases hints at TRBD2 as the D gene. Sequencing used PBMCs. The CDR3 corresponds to CASSLSGGSDTQYF. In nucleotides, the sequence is TGTGCCAGCAGTTTATCGGGGGGTTCCGATACGCAGTATTTT.